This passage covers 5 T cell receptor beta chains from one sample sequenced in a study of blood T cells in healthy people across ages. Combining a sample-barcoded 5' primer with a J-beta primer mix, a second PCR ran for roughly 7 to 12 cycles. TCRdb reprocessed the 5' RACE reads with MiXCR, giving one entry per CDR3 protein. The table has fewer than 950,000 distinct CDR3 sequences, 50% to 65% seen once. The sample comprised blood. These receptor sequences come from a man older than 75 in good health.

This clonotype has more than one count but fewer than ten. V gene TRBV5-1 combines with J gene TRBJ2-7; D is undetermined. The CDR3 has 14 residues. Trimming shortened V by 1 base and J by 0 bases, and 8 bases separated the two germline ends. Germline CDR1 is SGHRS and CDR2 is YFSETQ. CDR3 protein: CASSLRLSSYEQYF. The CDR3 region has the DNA TGCGCCAGCAGCTTGCGGCTATCCTCCTACGAGCAGTACTTC.

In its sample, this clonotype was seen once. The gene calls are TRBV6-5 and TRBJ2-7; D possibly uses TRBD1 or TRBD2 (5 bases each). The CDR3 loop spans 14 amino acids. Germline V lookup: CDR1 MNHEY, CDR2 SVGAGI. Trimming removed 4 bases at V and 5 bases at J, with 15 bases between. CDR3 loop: CASSFGYEGNEQYF. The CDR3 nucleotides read TGTGCCAGCAGTTTCGGTTATGAGGGGAACGAGCAGTACTTC.

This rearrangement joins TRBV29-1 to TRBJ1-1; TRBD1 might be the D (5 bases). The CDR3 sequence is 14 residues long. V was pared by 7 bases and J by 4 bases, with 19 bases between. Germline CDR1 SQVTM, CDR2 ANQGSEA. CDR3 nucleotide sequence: TGCAGCGGTAGGCAGGGAGGGTTCCCCACTGAAGCTTTCTTT. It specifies CSGRQGGFPTEAFF.

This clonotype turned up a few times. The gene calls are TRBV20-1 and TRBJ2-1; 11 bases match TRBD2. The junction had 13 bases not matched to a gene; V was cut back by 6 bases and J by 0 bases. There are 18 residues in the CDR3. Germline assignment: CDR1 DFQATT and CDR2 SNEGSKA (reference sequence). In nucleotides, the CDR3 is TGCAGTGCGCCTTCCCTACTAGCGGGAGTGAGCTCCTACAATGAGCAGTTCTTC. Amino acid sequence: CSAPSLLAGVSSYNEQFF.

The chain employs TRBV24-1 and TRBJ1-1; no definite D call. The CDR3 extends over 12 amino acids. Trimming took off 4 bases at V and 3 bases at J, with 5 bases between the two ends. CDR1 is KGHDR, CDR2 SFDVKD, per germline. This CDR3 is CATSDSDTEAFF. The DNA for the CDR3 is TGTGCCACCAGTGACTCCGACACTGAAGCTTTCTTT.